This T cell receptor (beta chain) was obtained from a study of blood T cells in healthy people across ages. Whole-study results and caveats: Long-lived donors had more naive CD4+ cells and higher diversity than aged donors.

A J-beta primer mix and a sample-barcoded 5' primer were used in a second PCR of roughly 6 to 12 cycles. Every single cDNA molecule received a tag from a template-switch adaptor with 12 random nucleotides. TCRdb reanalysed the 5' RACE reads using MiXCR and keeps one entry per CDR3 protein. The sample holds 500,000 to 650,000 distinct CDR3 sequences, roughly a quarter seen once. Germline-derived CDR1 and CDR2 are SGHTA and FQGNSA. This CDR3 comprises 17 residues. This clonotype showed up just a few times. Its target is unknown. These records were also assigned to another study, of T cells of mothers and their children.

The chain uses TRBV7-2 and TRBJ2-1; the D gene is possibly TRBD2 (5 bases). With the DNA end fitting TRBJ2-5 better, the J assignment may be wrong. Sequencing was performed on blood. The source of this sequence is a boy aged 2 to 9 in good health. CDR3 sequence: CASSHRMRLRSTETQYF. The CDR3 DNA follows: TGTGCCAGCAGCCACCGTATGCGACTACGCTCTACAGAGACCCAGTACTTC.